Below are 14 T cell receptor beta chains sequenced from a single sample in a study of precursors of human CD4 cytotoxic T cells. Four sorted CD4+ memory subsets, central memory, effector memory, IL-7R-high TEMRA and IL-7R-negative TEMRA, were UMI-sequenced. TCRdb passed the reads through MiXCR, listing each CDR3 protein once. The table shows 200 to 250 distinct CDR3 sequences, with about 32% occurring only once. The sample was memory CD4+ T cells from blood (PBMCs). These receptors were taken from a human donor in good health.

J is TRBJ1-1 and V is TRBV6-5; tentatively, D is TRBD1 (5 bases). V lost 4 bases to trimming and J lost 8 bases, with 14 bases between them. CDR1 MNHEY and CDR2 SVGAGI come from the germline V gene. This CDR3 is 13 amino acids long. The CDR3 bases are TGTGCCAGCAGTTTCCCGGGACGGGTAGAAGCTTTCTTT. It yields the protein CASSFPGRVEAFF.

This sequence joins TRBV29-1 and TRBJ2-3; D may be TRBD1 (6 bases). Deletions cut 7 bases from V and 2 bases from J, with 16 bases between. Germline CDR1 SQVTM, CDR2 ANQGSEA. This CDR3 has 14 amino acids. The CDR3 DNA reads TGCAGCGCCCGAATGGGGGCCCTCACAGATACGCAGTATTTT. This codes for CSARMGALTDTQYF.

This clonotype is judged large. The chain combines TRBV5-1 with TRBJ2-3, with a possible D match to TRBD1 (5 bases). The CDR3 sequence is 13 residues long. From germline, CDR1 is SGHRS and CDR2 YFSETQ. Deletions cut 0 bases from V and 5 bases from J, with 7 bases between. CDR3 sequence: CASSLVGVDTQYF. The CDR3, as DNA: TGCGCCAGCAGCTTGGTAGGGGTAGATACGCAGTATTTT.

This chain uses TRBV20-1 with TRBJ2-3, with TRBD2 identical over 8 bases. There are 14 residues in the CDR3. The ends lost 6 bases at V and 1 base at J; junction bases unmatched: 6. Germline V gene data show CDR1 as DFQATT and CDR2 as SNEGSKA (reference sequence). CDR3 DNA sequence: TGCAGTGCCCTCACTAGCGGAGGCACAGATACGCAGTATTTT. Its protein is CSALTSGGTDTQYF.

By share, this clonotype ranks as large. The chain links TRBV11-2 to TRBJ2-3, with 11 positions matching TRBD2. With V trimmed by 5 bases and J by 3 bases, 7 bases remained unmatched. CDR1 and CDR2 (germline): SGHAT, FQNNGV. The CDR3 runs to 16 residues. The CDR3 here is CASSAFLAGGTDTQYF. The DNA of the CDR3 is TGTGCCAGCAGCGCCTTCCTAGCGGGAGGTACAGATACGCAGTATTTT. The entire variable domain, with the rest obtained from reference TRBV11-2 and TRBJ2-3, is as follows: EAGVAQSPRYKIIEKRQSVAFWCNPISGHATLYWYQQILGQGPKLLIQFQNNGVVDDSQLPKDRFSAERLKGVDSTLKIQPAKLEDSAVYLCASSAFLAGGTDTQYFGPGTRLTVL.

This clonotype qualifies as large (0.1 to 1%). The chain carries TRBV4-1 and TRBJ1-2, with 8 bases lining up with TRBD1. This CDR3 is built from 14 residues. Germline CDR1 is MGHRA and CDR2 is YSYEKL. V lost 4 bases to trimming and J lost 7 bases; unmatched junction nucleotides: 8. The CDR3 sequence is CASSLTGTGSGYTF. The CDR3 coding sequence is TGCGCCAGCAGCCTAACCGGGACAGGTAGTGGCTACACCTTC.

V gene TRBV6-6 combines with J gene TRBJ1-6; D gene unclear. Trimming stripped 4 bases from V and 8 bases from J, with 21 bases between. Looked up from germline, CDR1 is MNHNY and CDR2 is SVGAGI (reference sequence). The CDR3 length is 17 residues. CDR3 residues: CASSFDPPGGKHSPLHF. The CDR3 DNA reads TGTGCCAGCAGTTTTGACCCCCCGGGAGGGAAACATTCACCCCTCCACTTT.

Turning to this clonotype: This sequence may be a read error, since a much larger clone differs from it by one base. The chain combines TRBV29-1 with TRBJ2-3; maybe TRBD2 (6 bases). V lost 5 bases and J lost 2, with 8 bases in between. Germline CDR1 SQVTM, CDR2 ANQGSEA. This CDR3 has 12 residues. The CDR3 sequence: CSVTGDTDTQYF. The CDR3 DNA sequence: TGCAGCGTTACGGGGGACACAGATACGCAGTATTTT.

By proportion, this clonotype is large. The chain couples TRBV10-2 to TRBJ1-1; D is perhaps TRBD1 (6 bases). In germline, CDR1 is WSHSY, CDR2 SAAADI. The CDR3 is made up of 15 amino acids. With 7 bases removed from V and 5 bases from J, the gap between germline ends came to 20 bases. The DNA for the CDR3 is TGCGCCAGCATAGCACTGGACAGAATAAAGACTGAAGCTTTCTTT. Amino acid sequence: CASIALDRIKTEAFF.

This clonotype showed up just once. The chain uses TRBV11-2 and TRBJ1-2; D is possibly TRBD1 (6 bases). The V end lost 2 bases, the J end lost 6 bases, and 25 bases lay between the germline ends. CDR1 and CDR2 from the germline V gene are SGHAT and FQNNGV. The CDR3 extends over 18 amino acids. CDR3 bases: TGTGCCAGCAGCTTAAAGGCTACAGGGTGGGATGGCGCGAATGGCTACACCTTC. Protein sequence: CASSLKATGWDGANGYTF.

J is TRBJ1-5 and V is TRBV12-3 or TRBV12-4; D gene unclear. The CDR3 is 14 amino acids. Deletions cut 6 bases from V and 7 bases from J, with 16 bases between. The CDR3 loop is CASRKGEFGQPQHF. The CDR3 DNA is TGTGCCAGCAGAAAGGGAGAGTTTGGACAGCCCCAGCATTTT.

The V call is TRBV20-1, the J call TRBJ2-1; unclear D gene. The ends were cut back, 3 bases at V and 1 base at J, with 7 bases in the middle. There are 13 residues in the CDR3. Germline V gives CDR1 DFQATT, CDR2 SNEGSKA (reference sequence). The CDR3 loop reads CSASIGSYNEQFF. The CDR3 DNA is TGCAGTGCTAGTATAGGATCCTACAATGAGCAGTTCTTC.

The chain employs TRBV7-9 and TRBJ2-3; D not resolved. Germline CDR1 and CDR2: SEHNR and FQNEAQ (reference sequence). Deletions cut 5 bases from V and 1 base from J, with 16 bases between. This CDR3 spans 16 amino acids. This chain's CDR3 is CASSRLTPVGTDTQYF. DNA of the CDR3: TGTGCCAGCAGCCGATTGACACCGGTTGGCACAGATACGCAGTATTTT. Variable domain in full (rest from reference TRBV7-9 and TRBJ2-3): DTGVSQNPRHKITKRGQNVTFRCDPISEHNRLYWYRQTLGQGPEFLTYFQNEAQLEKSRLLSDRFSAERPKGSFSTLEIQRTEQGDSAMYLCASSRLTPVGTDTQYFGPGTRLTVL.

The V and J genes are TRBV6-2 or TRBV6-3 and TRBJ1-5; 10 nucleotides agree with TRBD1. The trim removed 6 bases at V and 6 bases at J, leaving 5 bases unmatched. Germline V gene data show CDR1 as MNHEY and CDR2 as SVGEGT. The CDR3 consists of 14 residues. CDR3 nucleotides: TGTGCCAGCAGGCCGGGACAGGGGTTTCAGCCCCAGCATTTT. This encodes CASRPGQGFQPQHF.